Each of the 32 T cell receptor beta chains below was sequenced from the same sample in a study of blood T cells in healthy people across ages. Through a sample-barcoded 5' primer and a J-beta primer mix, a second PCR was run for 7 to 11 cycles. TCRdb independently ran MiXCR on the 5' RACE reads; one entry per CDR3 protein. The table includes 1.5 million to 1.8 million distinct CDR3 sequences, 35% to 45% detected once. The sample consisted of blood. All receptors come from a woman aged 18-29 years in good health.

The CDR3 reads CSVRQGEGTDTQYF. CDR3 nucleotides: TGCAGCGTAAGACAGGGGGAGGGAACAGATACGCAGTATTTT. The rearrangement links TRBV29-1 to TRBJ2-3; 9 nucleotides match TRBD1. The CDR3 runs 14 residues. The ends lost 6 bases at V and 3 bases at J; junction bases unmatched: 7. Germline CDR1 and CDR2: SQVTM and ANQGSEA.

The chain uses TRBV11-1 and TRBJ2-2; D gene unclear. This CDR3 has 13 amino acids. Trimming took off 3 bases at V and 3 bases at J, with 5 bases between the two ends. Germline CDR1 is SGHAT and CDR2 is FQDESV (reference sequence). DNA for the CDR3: TGTGCCAGCAGCTTTTGGGACACCGGGGAGCTGTTTTTT. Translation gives CASSFWDTGELFF.

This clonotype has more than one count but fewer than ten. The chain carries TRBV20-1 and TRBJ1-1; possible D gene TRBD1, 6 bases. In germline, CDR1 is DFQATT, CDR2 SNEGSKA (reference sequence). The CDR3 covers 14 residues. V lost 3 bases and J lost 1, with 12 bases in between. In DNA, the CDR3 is TGCAGTGCTAGGGGAGGACAGCAGAACACTGAAGCTTTCTTT. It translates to CSARGGQQNTEAFF.

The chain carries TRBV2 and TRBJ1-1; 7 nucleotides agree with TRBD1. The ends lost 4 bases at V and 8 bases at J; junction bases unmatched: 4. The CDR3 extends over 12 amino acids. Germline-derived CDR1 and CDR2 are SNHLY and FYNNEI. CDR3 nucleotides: TGTGCCAGCAGTGCCCAACAGGGGGAAGCTTTCTTT. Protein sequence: CASSAQQGEAFF.

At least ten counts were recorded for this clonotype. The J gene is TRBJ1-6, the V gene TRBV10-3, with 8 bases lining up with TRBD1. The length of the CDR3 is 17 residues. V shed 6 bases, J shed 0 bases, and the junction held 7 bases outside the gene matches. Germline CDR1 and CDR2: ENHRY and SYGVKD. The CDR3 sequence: CAISSTGGSSYNSPLHF. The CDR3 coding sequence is TGTGCCATCAGCTCAACAGGGGGGAGCTCCTATAATTCACCCCTCCACTTT.

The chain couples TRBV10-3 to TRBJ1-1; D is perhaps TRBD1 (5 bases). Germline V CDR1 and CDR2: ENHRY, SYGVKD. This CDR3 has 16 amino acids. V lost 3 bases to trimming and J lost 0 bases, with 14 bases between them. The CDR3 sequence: CAISDIRGRMNTEAFF. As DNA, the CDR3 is TGTGCCATCAGTGACATTCGGGGGAGGATGAACACTGAAGCTTTCTTT.

CDR3: CSARAPRGPGELFF. CDR3 DNA sequence: TGCAGTGCTAGAGCCCCGCGCGGCCCCGGGGAGCTGTTTTTT. The chain couples TRBV20-1 to TRBJ2-2; no definite D call. Per the germline V gene, CDR1 is DFQATT and CDR2 is SNEGSKA (reference sequence). This CDR3 spans 14 amino acids. V was shortened by 1 base and J by 6 bases, with 12 bases between the two germline ends.

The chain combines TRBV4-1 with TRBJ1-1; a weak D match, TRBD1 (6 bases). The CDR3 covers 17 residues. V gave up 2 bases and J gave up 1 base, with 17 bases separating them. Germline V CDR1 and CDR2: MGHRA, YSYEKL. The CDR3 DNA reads TGCGCCAGCAGCCAACCCCTTCGGGGGGCGCAGAACACTGAAGCTTTCTTT. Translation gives CASSQPLRGAQNTEAFF.

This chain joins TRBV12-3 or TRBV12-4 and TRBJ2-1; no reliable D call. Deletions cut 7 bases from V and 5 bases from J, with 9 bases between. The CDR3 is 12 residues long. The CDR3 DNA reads TGTGCCAGCACCCCTGGCCACAATGAGCAGTTCTTC. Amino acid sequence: CASTPGHNEQFF.

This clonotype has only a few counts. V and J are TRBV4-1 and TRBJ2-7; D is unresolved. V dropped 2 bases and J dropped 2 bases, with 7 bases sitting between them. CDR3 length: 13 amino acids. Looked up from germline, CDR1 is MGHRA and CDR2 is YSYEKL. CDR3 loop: CASSQFNPYEQYF. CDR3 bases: TGCGCCAGCAGCCAATTCAACCCCTACGAGCAGTACTTC.

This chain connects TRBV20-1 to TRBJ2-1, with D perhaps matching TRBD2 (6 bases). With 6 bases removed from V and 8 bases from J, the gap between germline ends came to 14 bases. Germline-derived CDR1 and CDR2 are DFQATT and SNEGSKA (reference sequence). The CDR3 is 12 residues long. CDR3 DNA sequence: TGCAGTGCCCGGGAGCATTTTTATGAGCAGTTCTTC. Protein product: CSAREHFYEQFF.

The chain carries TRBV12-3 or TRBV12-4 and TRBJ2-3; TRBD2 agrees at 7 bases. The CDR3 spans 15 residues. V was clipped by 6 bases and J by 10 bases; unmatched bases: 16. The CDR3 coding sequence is TGTGCCAGCAGCCGACTAGCCTCCCGGTTTGGGGCGCAGTATTTT. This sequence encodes CASSRLASRFGAQYF.

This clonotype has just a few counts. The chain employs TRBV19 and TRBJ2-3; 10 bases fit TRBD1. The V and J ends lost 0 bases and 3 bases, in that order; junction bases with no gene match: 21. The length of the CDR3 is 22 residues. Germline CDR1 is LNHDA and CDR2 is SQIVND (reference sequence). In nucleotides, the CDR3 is TGTGCCAGTAGTATAGATAGTTGGATCGGGACAGGGGCCCTTGGTCGGACAGATACGCAGTATTTT. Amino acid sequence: CASSIDSWIGTGALGRTDTQYF.

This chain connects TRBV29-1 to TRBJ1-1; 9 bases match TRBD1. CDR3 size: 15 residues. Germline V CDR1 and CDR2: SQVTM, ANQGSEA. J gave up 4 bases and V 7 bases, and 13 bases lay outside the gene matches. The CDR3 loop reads CSGTTGGVRTTEAFF. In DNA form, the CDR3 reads TGCAGCGGAACGACAGGGGGGGTCCGAACCACTGAAGCTTTCTTT.

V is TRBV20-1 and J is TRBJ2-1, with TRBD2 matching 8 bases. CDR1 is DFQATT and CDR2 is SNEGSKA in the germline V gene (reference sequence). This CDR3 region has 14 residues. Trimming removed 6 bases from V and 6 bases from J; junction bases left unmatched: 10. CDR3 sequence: CSAAGTSAPNEQFF. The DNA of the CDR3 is TGCAGTGCGGCCGGGACTAGTGCTCCCAATGAGCAGTTCTTC.

CDR3 residues: CSVGTDNSGNTIYF. The CDR3 nucleotides are TGCAGCGTAGGGACCGACAACTCTGGAAACACCATATATTTT. This chain links TRBV29-1 with TRBJ1-3; D is perhaps TRBD1 (5 bases). V lost 6 bases, J lost 0 bases, and 12 bases lay in between. This CDR3 comprises 14 residues. Germline values: CDR1 SQVTM, CDR2 ANQGSEA.

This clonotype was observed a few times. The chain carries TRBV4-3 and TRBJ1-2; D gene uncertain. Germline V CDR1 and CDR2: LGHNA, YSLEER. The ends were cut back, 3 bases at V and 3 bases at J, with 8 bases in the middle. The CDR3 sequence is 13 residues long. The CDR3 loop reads CASSHGPDYGYTF. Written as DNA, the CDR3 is TGCGCCAGCAGCCACGGACCGGACTATGGCTACACCTTC.

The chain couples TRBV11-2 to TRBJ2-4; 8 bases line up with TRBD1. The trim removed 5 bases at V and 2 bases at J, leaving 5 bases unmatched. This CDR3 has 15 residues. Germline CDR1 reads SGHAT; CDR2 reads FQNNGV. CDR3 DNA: TGTGCCAGCAGCCTCCGGACAGGGACCAAAAACATTCAGTACTTC. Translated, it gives CASSLRTGTKNIQYF.

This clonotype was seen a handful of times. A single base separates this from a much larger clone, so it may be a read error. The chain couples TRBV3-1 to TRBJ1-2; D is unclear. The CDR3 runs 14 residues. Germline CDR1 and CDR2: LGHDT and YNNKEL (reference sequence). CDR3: CASSRGSAGYGCTF. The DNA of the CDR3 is TGTGCCAGCAGCCGAGGGTCGGCAGGATATGGCTGCACCTTC. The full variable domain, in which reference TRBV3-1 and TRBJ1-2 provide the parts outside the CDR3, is DTAVSQTPKYLVTQMGNDKSIKCEQNLGHDTMYWYKQDSKKFLKIMFSYNNKELIINETVPNRFSPKSPDKAHLNLHINSLELGDSAVYFCASSRGSAGYGCTFGSGTRLTVV.

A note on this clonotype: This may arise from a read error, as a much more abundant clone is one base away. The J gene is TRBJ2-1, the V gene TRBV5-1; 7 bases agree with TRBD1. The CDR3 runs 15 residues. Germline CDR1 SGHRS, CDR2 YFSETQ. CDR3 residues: CASSLEGGRYSEQFF. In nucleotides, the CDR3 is TGCGCCAGCAGCTTGGAAGGGGGCCGATACAGTGAGCAGTTCTTC.

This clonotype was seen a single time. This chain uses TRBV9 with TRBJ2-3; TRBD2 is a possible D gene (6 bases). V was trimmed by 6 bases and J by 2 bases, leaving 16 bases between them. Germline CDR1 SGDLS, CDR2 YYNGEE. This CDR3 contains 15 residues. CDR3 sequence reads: CASTPGRGPTDTQYF. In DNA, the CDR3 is TGTGCCAGCACCCCGGGGCGGGGACCCACAGATACGCAGTATTTT. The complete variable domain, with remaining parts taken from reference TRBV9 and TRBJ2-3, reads DSGVTQTPKHLITATGQRVTLRCSPRSGDLSVYWYQQSLDQGLQFLIQYYNGEERAKGNILERFSAQQFPDLHSELNLSSLELGDSALYFCASTPGRGPTDTQYFGPGTRLTVL.

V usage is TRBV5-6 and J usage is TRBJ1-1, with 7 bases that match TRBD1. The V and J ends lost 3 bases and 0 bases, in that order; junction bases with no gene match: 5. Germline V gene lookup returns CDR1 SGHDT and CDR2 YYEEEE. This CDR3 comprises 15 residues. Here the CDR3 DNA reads TGTGCCAGCAGCTCGGACAGGTTCTTGAACACTGAAGCTTTCTTT. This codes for CASSSDRFLNTEAFF. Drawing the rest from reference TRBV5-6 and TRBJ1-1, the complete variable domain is DAGVTQSPTHLIKTRGQQVTLRCSPKSGHDTVSWYQQALGQGPQFIFQYYEEEERQRGNFPDRFSGHQFPNYSSELNVNALLLGDSALYLCASSSDRFLNTEAFFGQGTRLTVV.

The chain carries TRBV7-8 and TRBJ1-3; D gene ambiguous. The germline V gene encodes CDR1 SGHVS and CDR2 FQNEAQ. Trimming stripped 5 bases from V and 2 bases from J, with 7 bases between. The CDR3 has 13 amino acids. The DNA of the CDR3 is TGTGCCAGCAGCCAGACAACTGGAAACACCATATATTTT. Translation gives CASSQTTGNTIYF.

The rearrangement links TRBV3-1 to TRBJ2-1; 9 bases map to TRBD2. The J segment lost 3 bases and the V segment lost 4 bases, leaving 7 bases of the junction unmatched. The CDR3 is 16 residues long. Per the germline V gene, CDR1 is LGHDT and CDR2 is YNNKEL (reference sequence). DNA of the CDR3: TGTGCCAGCAGCCGACAGACTAGCGGACTCTACAATGAGCAGTTCTTC. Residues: CASSRQTSGLYNEQFF.

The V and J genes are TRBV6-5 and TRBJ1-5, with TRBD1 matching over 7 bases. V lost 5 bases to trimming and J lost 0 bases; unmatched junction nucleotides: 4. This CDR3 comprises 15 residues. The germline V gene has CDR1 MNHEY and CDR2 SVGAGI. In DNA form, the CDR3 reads TGTGCCAGCAGTAAACAGGGGTATAGCAATCAGCCCCAGCATTTT. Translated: CASSKQGYSNQPQHF.

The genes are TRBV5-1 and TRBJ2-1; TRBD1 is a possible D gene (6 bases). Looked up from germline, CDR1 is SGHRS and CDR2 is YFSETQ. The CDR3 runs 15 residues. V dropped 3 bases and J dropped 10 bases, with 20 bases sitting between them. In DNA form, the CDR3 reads TGCGCCAGCAGCTCGGACCGGGACATCTCCTACGAGCAGTTCTTC. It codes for CASSSDRDISYEQFF.

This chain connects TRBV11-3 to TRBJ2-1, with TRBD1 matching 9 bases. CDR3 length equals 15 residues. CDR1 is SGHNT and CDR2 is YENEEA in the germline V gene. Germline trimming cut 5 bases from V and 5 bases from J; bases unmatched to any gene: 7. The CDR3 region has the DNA TGTGCCAGCAGCAACCGGGACAGGGTAGACAATGAGCAGTTCTTC. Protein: CASSNRDRVDNEQFF.

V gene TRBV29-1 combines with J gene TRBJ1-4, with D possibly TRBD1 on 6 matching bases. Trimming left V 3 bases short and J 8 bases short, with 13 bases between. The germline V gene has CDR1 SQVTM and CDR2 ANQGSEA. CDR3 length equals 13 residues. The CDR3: CSVDRGVQEKLFF. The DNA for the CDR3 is TGCAGCGTTGATAGGGGGGTTCAGGAAAAACTGTTTTTT.

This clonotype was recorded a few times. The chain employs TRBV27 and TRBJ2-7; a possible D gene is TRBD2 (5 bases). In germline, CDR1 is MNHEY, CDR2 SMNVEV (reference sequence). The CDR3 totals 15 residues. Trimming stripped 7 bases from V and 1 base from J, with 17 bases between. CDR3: CASNSLGGGSYEQYF. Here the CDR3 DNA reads TGTGCCAGCAATTCACTCGGAGGTGGATCCTACGAGCAGTACTTC.

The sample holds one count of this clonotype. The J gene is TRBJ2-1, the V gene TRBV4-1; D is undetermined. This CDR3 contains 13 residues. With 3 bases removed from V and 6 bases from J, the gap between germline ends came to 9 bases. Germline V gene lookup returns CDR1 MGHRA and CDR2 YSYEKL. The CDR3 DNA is TGCGCCAGCAGCCACTCCCAGAGCAATGAGCAGTTCTTC. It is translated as CASSHSQSNEQFF.

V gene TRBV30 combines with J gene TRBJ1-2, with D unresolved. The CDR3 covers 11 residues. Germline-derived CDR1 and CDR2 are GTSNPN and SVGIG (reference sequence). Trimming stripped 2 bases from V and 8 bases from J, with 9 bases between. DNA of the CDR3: TGTGCCTGGAGTTCGTGGGGAGGCTACACCTTC. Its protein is CAWSSWGGYTF.

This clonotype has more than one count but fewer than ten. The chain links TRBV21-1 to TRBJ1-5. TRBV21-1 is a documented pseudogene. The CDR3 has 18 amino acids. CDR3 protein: CASSKVRRLRGSNQPQHF. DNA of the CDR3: TGTGCCAGCAGCAAGGTCCGAAGGTTGCGTGGTTCCAATCAGCCCCAGCATTTT.